Sequencing of this T cell receptor (beta chain) was carried out in a study of T-cell memory formation after mild COVID-19 (dated by TCRdb to 2020 to 2022). Regarding the research as a whole: TCR sequence clusters from the two donors were found to be largely donor specific. Longitudinal TCRalpha and TCRbeta repertoire sequencing tracked T-cell clones expanding and contracting after mild COVID-19 in a couple of donors. Two young, previously healthy adult volunteers, one female and one male, were included in the cohort. Points the paper makes about the study in general: Clones contracting from day 15 to 85 had balanced CD4/CD8 phenotypes, while a second wave expanding from day 15 to 37 was biased towards CD4+. The study covered only two mild cases, and larger cohorts including severe cases with pre-infection samples were considered necessary. Some responding clones were found in pre-infection memory, which suggests that pre-existing cross-reactive memory T cells took part in the SARS-CoV-2 response. Contracting CD4+ clones were found mainly in CM and EM memory subsets, while CD8+ clones were enriched in EMRA. The second-wave clones that peaked on day 37 were not confirmed to be SARS-CoV-2 specific.

In its sample, this clonotype was seen a few times. The antigen this receptor binds is unknown. No clone much larger than this one lies a single base away; base qualities are absent. PBMCs were isolated by Ficoll-Paque density gradient centrifugation. Sequenced on an Illumina NovaSeq 6000. cDNA libraries for TCRalpha and TCRbeta were prepared by 5'RACE using constant-segment primers, with sample barcodes and unique molecular identifiers added. RNA was extracted from every sample with Trizol reagent. Libraries were amplified in two PCR steps, with a second sample barcode and Illumina TruSeq adapters added in the second step. The libraries were sequenced on an Illumina NovaSeq using 2 x 150 bp paired-end reads. Per the source publication's procedure: The reads were demultiplexed and collapsed into UMI-guided consensus sequences using migec v1.2.7. Using mixcr v2.1.11, UMI consensuses were aligned to TRA and TRB V and J templates and then assembled into clonotypes. Expanded or contracted clonotypes were those called significant by both edgeR and NoisET, with noise models trained on biological replicates. For edgeR calls, the thresholds were a false discovery rate-adjusted p below 0.01 and a log2 fold-change of 1. As an exploratory analysis of dynamics, max-normalized trajectories of the 1000 most abundant clonotypes were examined by PCA with hierarchical clustering. The CD4 or CD8 phenotype of responding clones was assigned using the separately sequenced CD4+ and CD8+ repertoires. The raw public data were reprocessed by TCRdb itself: fastp quality trimming at Q25, MiXCR clonotype calling, in-frame beta chains only. When rows share a CDR3 protein, they turn into one entry using the most common DNA and genes. TCRdb, rather than the study authors, made the V and J calls. Counted in this sample were hundreds of thousands of distinct CDR3 sequences; under 20% of them appeared once. The ten largest clones take up about 12% of the sample.

For CDR1 and CDR2, the germline V gene (reference sequence) lists DFQATT and SNEGSKA. Including cysteine and phenylalanine, the CDR3 has 16 amino acids. The CDR3 DNA has 48 bases and is translated from base 1. V lost 0 bases and J lost 7 bases, and the count of bases not matched to a germline gene is 9. The receptor comes from an adult woman who had mild COVID-19 (a few samples of this study predate the infection). The sample titles of this study are shuffled in the database, so cell type and time point are left out; the donor was told from shared clones. The sequencing sample was made of PBMCs or a T cell subset sorted from them (not recorded which). The V gene is TRBV20-1 and the J gene is TRBJ2-7, and TRBD2 aligns with 13 junction nucleotides. At the DNA level, the sequence is TGCAGTGCTAGAGATCCGACTAGCGGGGGGCGGTGGGAGCAGTACTTC. The translation is CSARDPTSGGRWEQYF.